This T cell receptor beta chain was identified during a study of blood T cell repertoires in COVID-19 (dated by TCRdb to between 2020 and 2021). Turning to the overall study: Recovered participants in ImmuneRACE Cohort 3 were defined by two consecutive negative NP/OP PCR tests, clearance by a healthcare professional, or resolution of symptoms. Samples came from the ongoing ImmuneRACE study (first 160 participants) plus 1,254 subjects from 6 global collaborators. Where available, HLA class I and class II types were obtained from metadata supplied by the sample provider rather than from assay-based typing. A freely available public database, intended as a resource for researchers studying the immune response to SARS-CoV-2, is where the repertoires were released. The sample metadata nearly always contained a de-identified subject ID, COVID-19 status, age in years and sex. Deeply sampled blood TCRbeta repertoires from subjects exposed to, actively infected with, or recovered from COVID-19 were included in the dataset. The prospective study material was composed of cDNA or gDNA derived from T cells, B-cell-depleted T cells, or PBMCs. Samples covering the acute and convalescent phases of COVID-19 were provided by collaborators in the United States, Italy and Spain.

Points the paper makes about the study in general: The quantity of clinical and demographic metadata differed by source and by participant and was supplied without curation.

The CDR3 covers 14 residues, taking in both the cysteine and the phenylalanine. Only the CDR3 region is kept as DNA, spanning 42 bases read in frame from base 1. V loses 2 bases of germline sequence and J loses 10 bases, and the interval between the two ends is 15 bases. CDR1 and CDR2 are drawn from the germline V gene: ENHRY, SYGVKD. On this clone itself: Which antigen it targets is not known. It has no much larger one-base neighbor in the sample; base qualities were not kept.

TCRbeta CDR3 regions were amplified from genomic DNA by means of the immunoSEQ Assay, a bias-controlled multiplex PCR. The original pipeline was this. Nucleated cell counts per sample were estimated from amplification of reference gene primers within the assay. Sequence reads were collapsed and filtered to measure the absolute abundance of every unique TCRbeta CDR3 rearrangement. Productive Simpson clonality was computed per sample as the square root of Simpson's diversity index over productive rearrangements. This immuneACCESS table, as held by TCRdb, lists in-frame sequences with V and J called but not all clones. Of the missing ones, under half trace to an unresolved V gene in checked studies; the others have no known cause. V and J calls and clone size follow that table, whereas D and trimming were derived from the DNA. This sample has hundreds of thousands of clones in its table, and more than 75% of those were observed once. Of the sample, around 1.9% is held by the ten largest clones.

Participants in the prospective study were enrolled through a virtual design, were aged about 18 to 89 years, and lived in about 25 United States geographic areas. Cohort assignment in the prospective study relied on participant-reported clinical history from a screening survey and a study questionnaire. In the prospective study, whole blood, serum and a nasopharyngeal or oropharyngeal swab were collected from each participant by mobile phlebotomists. Over a roughly 2-month period, participants in the prospective study had the option of providing additional blood draws and questionnaires. Before DNA extraction, blood samples from the prospective study were shipped at room temperature or frozen.

Sequenced input: PBMCs or T cells enriched from blood (not recorded which). The V gene is TRBV10-3 and the J gene is TRBJ2-1; perhaps TRBD1 is the D gene, with 7 bases matching. This sequence originates from a man aged 35 to 55 in a cohort exposed to, infected with or recovered from COVID-19 (not recorded which). The CDR3 in this case is CAISEGRGTLEQFF. The DNA is as follows: TGTGCCATCAGTGAGGGCAGGGGGACTCTAGAGCAGTTCTTC.